These T cell receptor beta chains were read from a single sample in a study of blood T cell repertoires in COVID-19. TCRdb keeps only in-frame clones here, not all; method: immunoSEQ multiplex PCR. The sample gives around 100,000 clones, less than 90% of which show up once; approximately 5.1% is in the top ten. The sample consisted of peripheral blood. The receptors come from a human donor in a cohort sampled during active COVID-19. Both conserved end residues are part of each CDR3. The D gene is left open where the match is weak. The listing skips clone size in some rows; elsewhere it reads once, few, many or a size class.

>-|TRBV19|TRBJ2-5|-
CASSTPGYQETQYF
TGTGCCAGTAGTACCCCCGGGTACCAAGAGACCCAGTACTTC
>-|TRBV11-3|TRBJ2-7|TRBD2
CASRTGTSSYEQYF
TGTGCCAGCAGAACCGGGACTAGCTCCTACGAGCAGTACTTC
>few|TRBV6-2/TRBV6-3|TRBJ1-6|TRBD1
CASSYGQGALENSPLHF
TGTGCCAGCAGTTATGGACAGGGGGCGCTGGAGAATTCACCCCTCCACTTT
>few|TRBV6-4|TRBJ2-3|-
CASSKSGDTDTQYF
TGTGCCAGCAGTAAGAGCGGAGACACAGATACGCAGTATTTT
>-|TRBV9|TRBJ1-2|-
CASSERAQFYGYTF
TGTGCCAGCAGCGAGAGAGCACAGTTCTATGGCTACACCTTC
>-|TRBV5-4|TRBJ2-7|TRBD1
CASTIDRGREQYF
TGTGCCAGCACCATTGACAGGGGTCGCGAGCAGTACTTC
>few|TRBV6-1|TRBJ2-7|TRBD2
CASSELPSGPYEQYF
TGTGCCAGCAGTGAACTTCCTAGCGGACCCTACGAGCAGTACTTC
>-|TRBV30|TRBJ2-1|TRBD1
CAWRTGGAYNEQFF
TGTGCCTGGAGGACAGGGGGCGCCTACAATGAGCAGTTCTTC
>-|TRBV7-3|TRBJ2-2|-
CASSPQGFTGELFF
TGTGCCAGCAGCCCCCAGGGTTTCACCGGGGAGCTGTTTTTT
>once|TRBV5-1|TRBJ2-4|-
CASSPEGSLAKNIQYF
TGCGCCAGCAGCCCGGAGGGGAGTTTAGCCAAAAACATTCAGTACTTC
>-|TRBV11-3|TRBJ2-7|-
CASSSAGLGEQYF
TGTGCCAGCAGCAGCGCCGGCTTAGGCGAGCAGTACTTC
>-|TRBV28|TRBJ2-7|-
CASSLEYEQYF
TGTGCCAGCAGTTTGGAGTACGAGCAGTACTTC
>-|TRBV6-5|TRBJ2-7|TRBD2
CASKAGVYEQYF
TGTGCCAGCAAGGCGGGAGTTTACGAGCAGTACTTC
>-|TRBV29-1|TRBJ2-1|TRBD2
CSVGSGSPGAYNEQFF
TGCAGCGTTGGTAGCGGGAGCCCGGGGGCATACAATGAGCAGTTCTTC
>-|TRBV28|TRBJ2-7|TRBD1
CASSSLGQENYEQYF
TGTGCCAGCAGTTCCCTGGGACAGGAAAACTACGAGCAGTACTTC
>-|TRBV2|TRBJ1-6|-
CASRRLWTYNSPLHF
TGTGCCAGCCGGCGGTTGTGGACCTATAATTCACCCCTCCACTTT
>few|TRBV5-1|TRBJ1-2|TRBD1
CASSSGQGPLTNYGYTF
TGCGCCAGCAGCTCAGGACAGGGGCCCCTTACTAACTATGGCTACACCTTC
>-|TRBV28|TRBJ2-1|TRBD2
CASSILRDYVLYNEQFF
TGTGCCAGCAGTATACTCCGGGACTACGTACTCTACAATGAGCAGTTCTTC
>-|TRBV3-1/TRBV3-2|TRBJ2-2|-
CASSATRELFF
TGTGCCAGCAGCGCCACAAGAGAGCTGTTTTTT
>-|TRBV4-1|TRBJ2-1|-
CASSHGDNEQFF
TGCGCCAGCAGCCATGGAGACAATGAGCAGTTCTTC